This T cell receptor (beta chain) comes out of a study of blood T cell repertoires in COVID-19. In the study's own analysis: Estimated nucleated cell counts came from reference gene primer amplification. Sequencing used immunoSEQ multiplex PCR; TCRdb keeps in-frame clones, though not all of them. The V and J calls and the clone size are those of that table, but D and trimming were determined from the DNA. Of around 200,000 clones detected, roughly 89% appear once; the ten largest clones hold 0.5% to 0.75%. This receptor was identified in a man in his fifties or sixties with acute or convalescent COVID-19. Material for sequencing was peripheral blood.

This chain's CDR3 is CASSKAPDGTGDYNEQFF. The CDR3 bases are TGTGCCAGCAGCAAAGCCCCCGATGGGACAGGGGACTACAATGAGCAGTTCTTC. The chain has TRBV21-1 and TRBJ2-1; the table's D gene call, TRBD1, was not cross checked with the DNA. TRBV21-1 is listed as a pseudogene. The CDR3 consists of 18 residues.